The 26 T cell receptor beta chains in this list originate from one sample, sequenced in a study of CD8 T cells in Susac syndrome. RNA in amounts of roughly 0.45 to 1 ug was reverse transcribed with random hexamers. A single record per CDR3 protein comes from TCRdb applying MiXCR to the immunoSEQ multiplex PCR reads. The repertoire holds some 200,000 distinct CDR3 sequences, with approximately 96% as singletons. The specimen was CD4+ T cells from PBMCs. These receptors were taken from a human donor with Susac syndrome.

The V and J genes are TRBV13 and TRBJ2-5; the D gene could be TRBD1 or TRBD2 (6 bases each). Looked up from germline, CDR1 is PRHDT and CDR2 is FYEKMQ (reference sequence). V lost 0 bases to trimming and J lost 2 bases, with 13 bases between them. The CDR3 has 16 residues. This CDR3 is CASSLGRGQGQETQYF. The CDR3 nucleotides read TGTGCCAGCAGCTTAGGCCGGGGGCAGGGACAAGAGACCCAGTACTTC.

The gene calls are TRBV4-2 and TRBJ2-1; 9 positions match TRBD1. The CDR3 contains 15 residues. The germline CDR1 and CDR2 sequences are LGHNA and YNFKEQ. J gave up 8 bases and V 4 bases, and 9 bases lay outside the gene matches. CDR3 loop: CASSPGQGRGDEQFF. CDR3 nucleotide sequence: TGTGCCAGCAGCCCCGGACAGGGGCGAGGGGATGAGCAGTTCTTC.

This clonotype is a singleton in its sample. This sequence joins TRBV9 and TRBJ1-1; no definite D call. V gave up 1 base and J gave up 6 bases, with 13 bases separating them. CDR3 length: 14 amino acids. Germline assignment: CDR1 SGDLS and CDR2 YYNGEE. The CDR3 nucleotides are TGTGCCAGCAGCGTACCCCCAAGGAGCGCTGAAGCTTTCTTT. Its protein product is CASSVPPRSAEAFF.

V is TRBV15 and J is TRBJ2-1, with D perhaps TRBD2 (7 bases). This CDR3 is 14 amino acids long. The ends were cut back, 2 bases at V and 7 bases at J, with 12 bases in the middle. Looked up from germline, CDR1 is LNHNV and CDR2 is YYDKDF (reference sequence). CDR3 DNA sequence: TGTGCCACCAGCAGATTGGGGGGGCGTAATGAGCAGTTCTTC. Protein: CATSRLGGRNEQFF.

J is TRBJ2-7 and V is TRBV5-4; D unclear. The CDR3 is made up of 13 amino acids. CDR1 is SGHNT and CDR2 is YYREEE in the germline V gene (reference sequence). V was shortened by 4 bases and J by 0 bases, with 8 bases between the two germline ends. In DNA, the CDR3 is TGTGCCAGCAGCCCCGTGACCTCCTACGAGCAGTACTTC. Translation: CASSPVTSYEQYF.

CDR3 region: CASSLSRGDEQFF. CDR3 coding DNA: TGTGCCAGCAGTTTATCCCGGGGCGATGAGCAGTTCTTC. The V and J genes are TRBV27 and TRBJ2-1, with D perhaps being TRBD1 or TRBD2 (5 bases each). Germline-derived CDR1 and CDR2 are MNHEY and SMNVEV (reference sequence). The V end lost 0 bases, the J end lost 8 bases, and 8 bases lay between the germline ends. The CDR3 length is 13 residues.

The chain combines TRBV4-3 with TRBJ2-7; D may be TRBD2 (6 bases). Germline V gives CDR1 LGHNA, CDR2 YSLEER. Trimming pared 3 bases from V and 1 base from J, leaving 13 bases between. This CDR3 has 15 residues. The chain's CDR3 is CASSHTGTGSYEQYF. The CDR3 DNA reads TGCGCCAGCAGCCACACCGGGACTGGATCCTACGAGCAGTACTTC.

This clonotype was picked up one time. Here the CDR3 DNA reads TGTGCCAGGAGGACAGGGATCGGGAGAAGGGACGAAAAACTGTTTTTT. This sequence encodes CARRTGIGRRDEKLFF. V usage is TRBV2 and J usage is TRBJ1-4, with 8 positions matching TRBD1. Trimming at V came to 9 bases and at J to 8 bases, leaving 17 bases not matched to a gene. The CDR3 is 16 amino acids. The germline gives CDR1 SNHLY, CDR2 FYNNEI.

The rearrangement uses TRBV20-1 and TRBJ2-3; no definite D call. CDR3 length equals 12 residues. Trimming pared 4 bases from V and 4 bases from J, leaving 9 bases between. Germline CDR1 DFQATT, CDR2 SNEGSKA (reference sequence). CDR3 DNA sequence: TGCAGTGCTACCTTACTTGCAGATACGCAGTATTTT. Translating it yields CSATLLADTQYF.

This sequence joins TRBV6-2 or TRBV6-3 and TRBJ1-2; D remains ambiguous. CDR3 length equals 13 residues. Trimming took off 0 bases at V and 2 bases at J, with 4 bases between the two ends. The germline V gene encodes CDR1 MNHEY and CDR2 SVGEGT. The CDR3 is CASSYSTNYGYTF. The DNA for the CDR3 is TGTGCCAGCAGTTACTCGACCAACTATGGCTACACCTTC.

The J gene is TRBJ2-1, the V gene TRBV2; perhaps D is TRBD1 or TRBD2 (7 bases each). The CDR3 is made up of 16 amino acids. V lost 3 bases and J 6 bases, leaving 18 bases between the germline ends. The germline CDR1 and CDR2 sequences are SNHLY and FYNNEI. The CDR3 is CASSEQARGGVNEQFF. Here the CDR3 DNA reads TGTGCCAGCAGTGAGCAGGCCAGGGGGGGTGTCAATGAGCAGTTCTTC.

The chain combines TRBV20-1 with TRBJ2-3; D is uncertain. This CDR3 region has 11 residues. Germline V gene lookup returns CDR1 DFQATT and CDR2 SNEGSKA (reference sequence). V was shortened by 3 bases and J by 4 bases, with 5 bases between the two germline ends. The CDR3 DNA is TGCAGTGCTAGGTCCGCAGATACGCAGTATTTT. It specifies CSARSADTQYF.

This chain connects TRBV29-1 to TRBJ1-2; TRBD1 matches at 7 bases. This CDR3 is built from 12 residues. With V trimmed by 4 bases and J by 3 bases, 2 bases remained unmatched. Germline V CDR1 and CDR2: SQVTM, ANQGSEA. The CDR3 loop reads CSVVRGDYGYTF. CDR3 coding DNA: TGCAGCGTTGTCAGGGGGGACTATGGCTACACCTTC.

V usage is TRBV30 and J usage is TRBJ2-5; D call uncertain. V was shortened by 2 bases and J by 1 base, with 11 bases between the two germline ends. Per germline, CDR1 GTSNPN and CDR2 SVGIG (reference sequence). The CDR3 length is 14 residues. The CDR3: CAWSSTTAQETQYF. DNA of the CDR3: TGTGCCTGGAGTTCAACCACCGCCCAAGAGACCCAGTACTTC.

V and J are TRBV7-2 and TRBJ2-5; D gene uncertain. Trimming shortened V by 1 base and J by 7 bases, and 7 bases separated the two germline ends. This CDR3 comprises 12 residues. CDR1 SGHTA and CDR2 FQGNSA come from the germline V gene. The CDR3: CASSLDSMTQYF. The DNA for the CDR3 is TGTGCCAGCAGCTTAGATTCCATGACCCAGTACTTC.

This chain uses TRBV5-6 with TRBJ2-7, with a weak D call TRBD1 (6 bases). CDR3 length: 14 residues. From germline, CDR1 is SGHDT and CDR2 YYEEEE. Trimming took 0 bases from V and 6 from J, leaving 13 bases between them. The CDR3: CASSLVHRASEQYF. Here the CDR3 DNA reads TGTGCCAGCAGCTTGGTGCACAGGGCGAGCGAGCAGTACTTC.

V usage is TRBV7-9 and J usage is TRBJ2-7, with TRBD1 identical over 7 bases. The CDR3 has 14 amino acids. V gave up 4 bases and J gave up 7 bases; unmatched junction bases: 10. Per the germline V gene, CDR1 is SEHNR and CDR2 is FQNEAQ (reference sequence). CDR3 sequence: CASSSGTEGWEQYF. CDR3 sequence (DNA): TGTGCCAGCAGCTCCGGGACAGAGGGATGGGAGCAGTACTTC. Based on the CDR3 plus reference TRBV7-9 and TRBJ2-7, the full variable domain is DTGVSQNPRHKITKRGQNVTFRCDPISEHNRLYWYRQTLGQGPEFLTYFQNEAQLEKSRLLSDRFSAERPKGSFSTLEIQRTEQGDSAMYLCASSSGTEGWEQYFGPGTRLTVT.

The rearrangement joins TRBV4-2 to TRBJ1-3; no clear D gene. Germline assignment: CDR1 LGHNA and CDR2 YNFKEQ. This CDR3 has 16 amino acids. V lost 0 bases and J lost 3, with 12 bases in between. CDR3 amino acids: CASSQDVGGLGNTIYF. In DNA form, the CDR3 reads TGTGCCAGCAGCCAAGATGTCGGAGGGCTTGGAAACACCATATATTTT.

The V and J genes are TRBV5-4 and TRBJ2-5; 14 positions agree with TRBD2. The CDR3 extends over 15 amino acids. Germline V lookup: CDR1 SGHNT, CDR2 YYREEE (reference sequence). The V gene end was trimmed by 4 bases and the J gene end by 5 bases; junction bases not matched to a gene: 4. The CDR3: CASSPRLAGGETQYF. In DNA, the CDR3 is TGTGCCAGCAGCCCGAGACTAGCGGGGGGGGAGACCCAGTACTTC.

The genes are TRBV27 and TRBJ2-2; 8 bases are a match to TRBD2. The CDR3 covers 14 residues. CDR1 and CDR2 from the germline V gene are MNHEY and SMNVEV (reference sequence). The ends lost 6 bases at V and 4 bases at J; junction bases unmatched: 4. The DNA for the CDR3 is TGTGCCAGCAGGCTCCGGGGGGGCACCGGGGAGCTGTTTTTT. Translation gives CASRLRGGTGELFF.

The chain recombines TRBV20-1 with TRBJ2-5; 11 bases are shared with TRBD2. The length of the CDR3 is 14 residues. V lost 6 bases to trimming and J lost 1 base; unmatched junction nucleotides: 4. Germline V gives CDR1 DFQATT, CDR2 SNEGSKA (reference sequence). The CDR3 coding sequence is TGCAGTGCCCCTAGCGGGGGGAGCCAAGAGACCCAGTACTTC. Translation gives CSAPSGGSQETQYF.

The chain joins TRBV5-1 to TRBJ2-3, with TRBD2 identical over 9 bases. Germline CDR1 SGHRS, CDR2 YFSETQ. Losses at the gene ends were 0 bases for V and 4 bases for J; bases not matched to a gene: 3. This CDR3 spans 15 amino acids. CDR3 protein: CASSLELAGPDTQYF. The CDR3 nucleotides read TGCGCCAGCAGCTTGGAACTAGCGGGTCCAGATACGCAGTATTTT.

This clonotype was seen more than once but under ten times. The chain couples TRBV11-2 to TRBJ2-1; D ambiguous. This CDR3 has 14 residues. CDR1 and CDR2 (germline): SGHAT, FQNNGV. Trimming pared 1 base from V and 3 bases from J, leaving 7 bases between. The CDR3 DNA reads as TGTGCCAGCAGCTTAGGCACTAACTACAATGAGCAGTTCTTC. As protein: CASSLGTNYNEQFF. The full variable domain, rest sourced from reference TRBV11-2 and TRBJ2-1, is EAGVAQSPRYKIIEKRQSVAFWCNPISGHATLYWYQQILGQGPKLLIQFQNNGVVDDSQLPKDRFSAERLKGVDSTLKIQPAKLEDSAVYLCASSLGTNYNEQFFGPGTRLTVL.

The chain has TRBV27 and TRBJ1-6, with a tentative D call TRBD1 (5 bases). Germline CDR1 and CDR2: MNHEY and SMNVEV (reference sequence). The CDR3 runs 16 residues. V was shortened by 2 bases and J by 7 bases, with 15 bases between the two germline ends. The DNA for the CDR3 is TGTGCCAGCAGTTTAGATGGTCGGGGGTTGAATTCACCCCTCCACTTT. Protein sequence: CASSLDGRGLNSPLHF.

The chain is built from TRBV27 and TRBJ2-5, with no clear D. V lost 5 bases and J lost 1, with 5 bases in between. Germline CDR1 and CDR2: MNHEY and SMNVEV (reference sequence). The CDR3 runs to 12 residues. CDR3 protein: CASSRVQETQYF. DNA of the CDR3: TGTGCCAGCAGTCGGGTCCAAGAGACCCAGTACTTC.

This chain connects TRBV7-2 to TRBJ2-3; no definite D call. The CDR3 runs to 13 residues. Looked up from germline, CDR1 is SGHTA and CDR2 is FQGNSA. V was clipped by 5 bases and J by 3 bases, with 9 bases between them. CDR3 bases: TGTGCCAGCAGCCTCCCTGTAACAGATACGCAGTATTTT. Amino acids: CASSLPVTDTQYF.